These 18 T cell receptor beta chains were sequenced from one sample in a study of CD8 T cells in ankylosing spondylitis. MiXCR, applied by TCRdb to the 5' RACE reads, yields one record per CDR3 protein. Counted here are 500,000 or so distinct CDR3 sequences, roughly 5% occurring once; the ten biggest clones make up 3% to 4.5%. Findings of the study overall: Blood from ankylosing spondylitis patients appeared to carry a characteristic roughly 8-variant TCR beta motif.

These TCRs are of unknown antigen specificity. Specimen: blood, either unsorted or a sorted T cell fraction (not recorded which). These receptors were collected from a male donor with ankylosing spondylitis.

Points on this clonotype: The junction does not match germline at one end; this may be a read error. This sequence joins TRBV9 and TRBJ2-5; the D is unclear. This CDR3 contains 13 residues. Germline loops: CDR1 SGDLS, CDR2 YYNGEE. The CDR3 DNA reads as TGTGCCAGCAGCGTAGGCAGTCAAGAGACCCAGTGCTTC. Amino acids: CASSVGSQETQCF. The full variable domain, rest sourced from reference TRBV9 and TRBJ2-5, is DSGVTQTPKHLITATGQRVTLRCSPRSGDLSVYWYQQSLDQGLQFLIQYYNGEERAKGNILERFSAQQFPDLHSELNLSSLELGDSALYFCASSVGSQETQCFGPGTRLLVL.

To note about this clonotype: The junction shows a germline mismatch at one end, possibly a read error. In DNA form, the CDR3 reads TGTGCCAGCAGCTCGGGACAGAAAGAGGCCCAGTACTTC. As protein: CASSSGQKEAQYF. This chain connects TRBV7-2 to TRBJ2-5; 7 bases are shared with TRBD1. Germline CDR1 SGHTA, CDR2 FQGNSA. This CDR3 contains 13 residues.

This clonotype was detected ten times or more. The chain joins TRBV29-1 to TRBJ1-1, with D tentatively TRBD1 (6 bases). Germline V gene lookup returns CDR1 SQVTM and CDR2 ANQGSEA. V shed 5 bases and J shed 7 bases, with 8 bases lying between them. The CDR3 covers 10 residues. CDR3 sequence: CSVTGIEAFF. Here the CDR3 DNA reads TGCAGCGTTACAGGGATTGAAGCTTTCTTT. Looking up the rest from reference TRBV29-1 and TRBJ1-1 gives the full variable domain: SAVISQKPSRDICQRGTSLTIQCQVDSQVTMMFWYRQQPGQSLTLIATANQGSEATYESGFVIDKFPISRPNLTFSTLTVSNMSPEDSSIYLCSVTGIEAFFGQGTRLTVV.

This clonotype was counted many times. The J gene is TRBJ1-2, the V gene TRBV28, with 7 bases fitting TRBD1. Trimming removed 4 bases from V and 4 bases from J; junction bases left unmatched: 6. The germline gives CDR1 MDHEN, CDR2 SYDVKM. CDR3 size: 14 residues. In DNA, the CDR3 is TGTGCCAGCAGTTCTGTCGGACAGGCCTATGGCTACACCTTC. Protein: CASSSVGQAYGYTF.

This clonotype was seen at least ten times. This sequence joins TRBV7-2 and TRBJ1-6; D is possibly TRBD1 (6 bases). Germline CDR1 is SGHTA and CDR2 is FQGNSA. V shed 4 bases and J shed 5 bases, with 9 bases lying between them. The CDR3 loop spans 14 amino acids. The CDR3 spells CASSSTGDNSPLHF. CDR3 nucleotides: TGTGCCAGCAGCTCGACAGGAGATAATTCACCCCTCCACTTT.

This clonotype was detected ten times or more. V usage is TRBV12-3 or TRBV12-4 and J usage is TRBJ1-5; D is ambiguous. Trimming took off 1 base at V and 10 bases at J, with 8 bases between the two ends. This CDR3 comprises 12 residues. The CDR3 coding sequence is TGTGCCAGCAGTTTAGTTCTTTTCCCCCAGCATTTT. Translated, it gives CASSLVLFPQHF.

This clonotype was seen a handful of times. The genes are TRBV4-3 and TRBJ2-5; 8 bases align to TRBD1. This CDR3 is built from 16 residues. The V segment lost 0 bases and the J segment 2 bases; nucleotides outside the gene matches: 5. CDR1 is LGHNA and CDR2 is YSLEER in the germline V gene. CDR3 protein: CASSQDRGTGQETQYF. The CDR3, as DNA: TGCGCCAGCAGCCAAGATCGAGGGACAGGACAAGAGACCCAGTACTTC.

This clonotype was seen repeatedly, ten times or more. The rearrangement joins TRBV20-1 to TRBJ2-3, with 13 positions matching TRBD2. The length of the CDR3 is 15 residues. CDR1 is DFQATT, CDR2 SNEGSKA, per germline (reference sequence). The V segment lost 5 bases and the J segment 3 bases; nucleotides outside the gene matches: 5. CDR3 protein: CSAPTSGGVTDTQYF. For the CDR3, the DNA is TGCAGTGCTCCTACTAGCGGGGGGGTGACAGATACGCAGTATTTT.

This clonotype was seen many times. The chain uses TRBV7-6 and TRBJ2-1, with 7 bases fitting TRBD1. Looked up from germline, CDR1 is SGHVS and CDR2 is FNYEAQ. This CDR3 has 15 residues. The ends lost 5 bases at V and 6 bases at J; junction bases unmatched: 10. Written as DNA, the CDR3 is TGTGCCAGCAGCGTCTGGACAGGATTGAGCAATGAGCAGTTCTTC. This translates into CASSVWTGLSNEQFF.

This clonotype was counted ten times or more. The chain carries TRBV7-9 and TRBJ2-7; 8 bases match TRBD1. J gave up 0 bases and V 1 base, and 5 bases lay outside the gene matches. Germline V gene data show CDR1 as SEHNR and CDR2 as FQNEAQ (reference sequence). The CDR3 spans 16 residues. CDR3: CASSLDTGTGSYEQYF. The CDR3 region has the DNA TGTGCCAGCAGCTTAGACACCGGGACAGGCTCCTACGAGCAGTACTTC.

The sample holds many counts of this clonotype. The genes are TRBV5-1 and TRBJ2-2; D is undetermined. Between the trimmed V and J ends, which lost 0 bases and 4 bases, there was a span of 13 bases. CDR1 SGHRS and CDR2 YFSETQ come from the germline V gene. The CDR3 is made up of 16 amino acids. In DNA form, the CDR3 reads TGCGCCAGCAGCTTGGCCCTAGACGGCGCCACCGGGGAGCTGTTTTTT. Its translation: CASSLALDGATGELFF.

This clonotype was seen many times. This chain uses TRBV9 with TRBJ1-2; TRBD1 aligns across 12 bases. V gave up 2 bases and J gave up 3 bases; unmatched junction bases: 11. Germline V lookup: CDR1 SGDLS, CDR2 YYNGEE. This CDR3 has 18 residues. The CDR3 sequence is CASSVAGTGGELYYGYTF. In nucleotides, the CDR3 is TGTGCCAGCAGCGTCGCCGGGACAGGGGGCGAGTTATACTATGGCTACACCTTC.

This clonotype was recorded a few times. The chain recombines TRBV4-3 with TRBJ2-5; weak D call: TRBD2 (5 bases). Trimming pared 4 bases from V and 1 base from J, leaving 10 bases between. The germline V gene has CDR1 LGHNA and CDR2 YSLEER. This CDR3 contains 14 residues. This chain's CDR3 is CASSRGGAQETQYF. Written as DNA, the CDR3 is TGCGCCAGCAGCCGTGGAGGAGCCCAAGAGACCCAGTACTTC.

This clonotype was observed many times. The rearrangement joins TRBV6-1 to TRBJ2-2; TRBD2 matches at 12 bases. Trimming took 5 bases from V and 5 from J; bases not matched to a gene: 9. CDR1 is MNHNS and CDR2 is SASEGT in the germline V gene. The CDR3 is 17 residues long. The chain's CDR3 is CASSIRLAGDRTGELFF. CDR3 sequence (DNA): TGTGCCAGCAGTATCCGACTAGCGGGGGATAGAACCGGGGAGCTGTTTTTT.

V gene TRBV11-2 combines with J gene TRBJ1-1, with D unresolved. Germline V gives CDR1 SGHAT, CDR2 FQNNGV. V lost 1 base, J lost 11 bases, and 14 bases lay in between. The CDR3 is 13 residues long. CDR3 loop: CASSLAGRREAFF. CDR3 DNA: TGTGCCAGCAGCTTAGCCGGGCGCCGGGAGGCTTTCTTT.

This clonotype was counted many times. The CDR3 region is CASSLRGPNEKLFF. The DNA for the CDR3 is TGTGCCAGCAGCTTACGGGGGCCAAATGAAAAACTGTTTTTT. The chain employs TRBV5-6 and TRBJ1-4, with D possibly TRBD1 on 6 matching bases. V lost 2 bases and J lost 5, with 10 bases in between. The CDR3 is 14 amino acids. CDR1 SGHDT and CDR2 YYEEEE come from the germline V gene.

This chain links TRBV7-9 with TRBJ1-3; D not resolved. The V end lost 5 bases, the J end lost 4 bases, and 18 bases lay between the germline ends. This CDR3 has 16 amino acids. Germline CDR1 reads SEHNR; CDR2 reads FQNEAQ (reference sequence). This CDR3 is CASSAPGNRLGNTIYF. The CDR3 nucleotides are TGTGCCAGCAGCGCCCCCGGGAACCGATTGGGAAACACCATATATTTT.

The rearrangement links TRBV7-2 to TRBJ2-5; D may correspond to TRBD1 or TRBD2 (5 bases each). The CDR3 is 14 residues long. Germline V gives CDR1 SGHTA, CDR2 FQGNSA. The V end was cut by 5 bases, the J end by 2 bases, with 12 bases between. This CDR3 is CASSPVGVQETQYF. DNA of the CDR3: TGTGCCAGCAGCCCCGTGGGGGTTCAAGAGACCCAGTACTTC. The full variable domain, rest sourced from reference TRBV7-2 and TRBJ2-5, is GAGVSQSPSNKVTEKGKDVELRCDPISGHTALYWYRQSLGQGLEFLIYFQGNSAPDKSGLPSDRFSAERTGGSVSTLTIQRTQQEDSAVYLCASSPVGVQETQYFGPGTRLLVL.